The 15 T cell receptor beta chains presented below share a single source sample, sequenced in a study of blood T cell repertoires in COVID-19. Sequencing was performed with immunoSEQ multiplex PCR; in TCRdb, only in-frame clones are kept and a portion is missing. In the table there are 300,000 to 400,000 clones, 85% of which are singletons. Source material: PBMCs or T cells enriched from blood (not recorded which). Receptor source: a woman aged 25-40 years who had been exposed to COVID-19.

This clone was seen a handful of times. This chain uses TRBV7-3 with TRBJ2-1; TRBD1 is a possible D gene (6 bases). The V gene lost 2 bases and the J gene lost 7 bases, with 12 bases spanning the gap. The CDR3 has 14 residues. CDR1 SGHTA and CDR2 FQGTGA come from the germline V gene. CDR3 coding DNA: TGTGCCAGCAGCTTAGCCGGCCAGGGGAATGAGCAGTTCTTC. This encodes CASSLAGQGNEQFF.

V usage is TRBV6-6 and J usage is TRBJ2-4; 8 bases map to TRBD1. The CDR3 length is 14 residues. Germline assignment: CDR1 MNHNY and CDR2 SVGAGI (reference sequence). J gave up 1 base and V 10 bases, and 6 bases lay outside the gene matches. As DNA, the CDR3 is TGTGCCACCCAGGACAGGGTGGCCAAAAACATTCAGTACTTC. Its translation: CATQDRVAKNIQYF.

The rearrangement links TRBV28 to TRBJ1-3; D may be TRBD1 (6 bases). The V and J ends lost 8 bases and 4 bases respectively, with 15 bases between them. This CDR3 is built from 14 residues. CDR1 and CDR2 (germline): MDHEN, SYDVKM. The CDR3 reads CASLGGPTGNTIYF. The DNA of the CDR3 is TGTGCCAGCCTGGGGGGGCCGACAGGAAACACCATATATTTT.

This CDR3 reads CASSFVPVGNQPQHF. The CDR3 DNA reads TGTGCCAGTAGCTTCGTTCCAGTGGGCAATCAGCCCCAGCATTTT. The V and J genes are TRBV19 and TRBJ1-5; D uncertain. Deletions cut 6 bases from V and 2 bases from J, with 14 bases between. This CDR3 contains 15 residues. CDR1 and CDR2 from the germline V gene are LNHDA and SQIVND (reference sequence).

This clone appeared a single time. This sequence joins TRBV19 and TRBJ2-1, with a weak D call TRBD2 (7 bases). The V gene's germline CDR1 is LNHDA and CDR2 SQIVND (reference sequence). V gave up 4 bases and J gave up 6 bases, with 22 bases separating them. This CDR3 is 17 amino acids long. CDR3 nucleotides: TGTGCCAGTAGTAAAAACGATCGGGGGGCGCGCCCCAATGAGCAGTTCTTC. It translates to CASSKNDRGARPNEQFF.

The chain carries TRBV6-5 and TRBJ1-5, with D hard to call. This CDR3 region has 14 residues. Trimming shortened V by 6 bases and J by 7 bases, and 16 bases separated the two germline ends. Germline CDR1 reads MNHEY; CDR2 reads SVGAGI. CDR3 bases: TGTGCCAGCAGCCACTTTGGGTCGGGACAGCCCCAGCATTTT. Its translation is CASSHFGSGQPQHF.

The rearrangement links TRBV27 to TRBJ2-7; D may be TRBD1 (5 bases). In germline, CDR1 is MNHEY, CDR2 SMNVEV (reference sequence). With 8 bases removed from V and 2 bases from J, the gap between germline ends came to 13 bases. The CDR3 is 13 residues long. CDR3 loop: CASGEQATYEQYF. CDR3 nucleotides: TGTGCCAGCGGGGAACAGGCGACCTACGAGCAGTACTTC.

The genes are TRBV5-4 and TRBJ2-3; 7 nucleotides align to TRBD2. CDR1 is SGHNT and CDR2 is YYREEE in the germline V gene (reference sequence). CDR3 size: 17 residues. V lost 4 bases, J lost 0 bases, and 11 bases stayed unmatched. The DNA for the CDR3 is TGTGCCAGCAGCCAAGGCCTAGCGGAGACTAGCACAGATACGCAGTATTTT. It is translated as CASSQGLAETSTDTQYF. Supplemented by reference TRBV5-4 and TRBJ2-3, the full variable domain reads ETGVTQSPTHLIKTRGQQVTLRCSSQSGHNTVSWYQQALGQGPQFIFQYYREEENGRGNFPPRFSGLQFPNYSSELNVNALELDDSALYLCASSQGLAETSTDTQYFGPGTRLTVL.

The CDR3 reads CAGPNYGYTF. The CDR3 DNA is TGTGCCGGCCCTAACTATGGCTACACCTTC. V and J are TRBV6-4 and TRBJ1-2, with no clear D. Germline-derived CDR1 and CDR2 are MRHNA and SNTAGT. Trimming stripped 11 bases from V and 0 bases from J, with 4 bases between. The CDR3 runs to 10 residues.

The chain employs TRBV6-5 and TRBJ2-7; 8 positions match TRBD2. This CDR3 has 14 residues. The junction had 8 bases not matched to a gene; V was cut back by 8 bases and J by 2 bases. Germline V lookup: CDR1 MNHEY, CDR2 SVGAGI. CDR3 sequence (DNA): TGTGCCAGCGGGAGACTAGCGAGTACCTACGAGCAGTACTTC. This encodes CASGRLASTYEQYF.

The J gene is TRBJ2-1, the V gene TRBV9; D unresolved. The germline CDR1 and CDR2 sequences are SGDLS and YYNGEE. With 0 bases removed from V and 1 base from J, the gap between germline ends came to 5 bases. The CDR3 has 14 amino acids. CDR3: CASSVDSSYNEQFF. CDR3 DNA sequence: TGTGCCAGCAGCGTAGACAGTTCCTACAATGAGCAGTTCTTC.

V usage is TRBV28 and J usage is TRBJ2-3; 9 bases match TRBD2. Germline values: CDR1 MDHEN, CDR2 SYDVKM. Trimming took 5 bases from V and 5 from J; bases not matched to a gene: 11. This CDR3 region has 16 residues. Written as DNA, the CDR3 is TGTGCCAGCAGTCCCTGGGCGGGGGGGCATCAAGATACGCAGTATTTT. It specifies CASSPWAGGHQDTQYF.

The chain is built from TRBV28 and TRBJ2-7; TRBD2 is a possible D gene (5 bases). CDR3 length equals 14 residues. V gave up 1 base and J gave up 5 bases, with 12 bases separating them. CDR1 is MDHEN, CDR2 SYDVKM, per germline. Written as DNA, the CDR3 is TGTGCCAGCAGTTTATCTGCGGGTTACCACGAGCAGTACTTC. Its translation: CASSLSAGYHEQYF. The variable domain in full, completed from reference TRBV28 and TRBJ2-7, reads DVKVTQSSRYLVKRTGEKVFLECVQDMDHENMFWYRQDPGLGLRLIYFSYDVKMKEKGDIPEGYSVSREKKERFSLILESASTNQTSMYLCASSLSAGYHEQYFGPGTRLTVT.

The rearrangement uses TRBV6-1 and TRBJ1-6; 8 positions match TRBD1. The J segment lost 7 bases and the V segment lost 2 bases, leaving 4 bases of the junction unmatched. From germline, CDR1 is MNHNS and CDR2 SASEGT. This CDR3 has 15 amino acids. This CDR3 is CASSEPTGGNSPLHF. CDR3 DNA: TGTGCCAGCAGTGAACCAACAGGGGGGAATTCACCCCTCCACTTT.

V usage is TRBV6-5 and J usage is TRBJ1-1; D is ambiguous. The ends were cut back, 10 bases at V and 1 base at J, with 13 bases in the middle. CDR3 length equals 13 residues. Germline V gives CDR1 MNHEY, CDR2 SVGAGI. The CDR3 coding sequence is TGTGCCACCAACCTAAACCCGAACACTGAAGCTTTCTTT. Its protein is CATNLNPNTEAFF.